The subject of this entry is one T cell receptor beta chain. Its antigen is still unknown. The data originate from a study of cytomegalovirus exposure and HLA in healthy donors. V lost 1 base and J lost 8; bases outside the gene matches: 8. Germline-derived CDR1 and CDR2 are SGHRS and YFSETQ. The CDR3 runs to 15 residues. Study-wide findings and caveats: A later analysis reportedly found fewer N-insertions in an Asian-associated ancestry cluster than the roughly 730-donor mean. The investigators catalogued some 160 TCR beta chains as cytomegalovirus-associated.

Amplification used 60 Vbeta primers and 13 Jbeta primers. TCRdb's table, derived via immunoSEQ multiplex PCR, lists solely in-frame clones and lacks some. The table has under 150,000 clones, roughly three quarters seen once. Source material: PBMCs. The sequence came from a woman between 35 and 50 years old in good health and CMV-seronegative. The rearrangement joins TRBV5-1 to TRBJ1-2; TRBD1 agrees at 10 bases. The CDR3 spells CASSLSNAGQGGYTF. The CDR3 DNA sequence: TGCGCCAGCAGCTTGTCTAACGCGGGACAGGGGGGCTACACCTTC.